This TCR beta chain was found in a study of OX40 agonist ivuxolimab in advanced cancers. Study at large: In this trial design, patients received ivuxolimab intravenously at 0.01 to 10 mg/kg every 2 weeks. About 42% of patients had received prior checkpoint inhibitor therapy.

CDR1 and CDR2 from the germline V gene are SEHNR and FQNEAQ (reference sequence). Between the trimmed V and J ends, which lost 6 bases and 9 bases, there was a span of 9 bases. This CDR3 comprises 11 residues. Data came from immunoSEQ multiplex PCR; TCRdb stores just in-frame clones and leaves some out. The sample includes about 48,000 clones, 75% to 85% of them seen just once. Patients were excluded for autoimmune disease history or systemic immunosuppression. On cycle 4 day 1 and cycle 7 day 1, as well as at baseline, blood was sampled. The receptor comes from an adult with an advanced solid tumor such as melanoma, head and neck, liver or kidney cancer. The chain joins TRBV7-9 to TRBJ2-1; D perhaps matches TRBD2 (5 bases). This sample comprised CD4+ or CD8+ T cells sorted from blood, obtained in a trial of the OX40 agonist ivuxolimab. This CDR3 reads CASRIEGEQFF. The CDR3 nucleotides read TGTGCCAGCAGAATTGAGGGTGAGCAGTTCTTC. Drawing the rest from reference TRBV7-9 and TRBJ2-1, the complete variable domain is DTGVSQNPRHKITKRGQNVTFRCDPISEHNRLYWYRQTLGQGPEFLTYFQNEAQLEKSRLLSDRFSAERPKGSFSTLEIQRTEQGDSAMYLCASRIEGEQFFGPGTRLTVL.